This T cell receptor beta chain is from a study of cytomegalovirus exposure and HLA in healthy donors. Looking at the study overall: Ancestry clustering placed roughly four fifths of 300 to 400 genotyped donors in the Caucasian-associated cluster. Study results and caveats: An observed cluster of highly shared sequence variants was recorded as a likely sequencing artifact.

Nominal health characterized the donors when sampled, though unrecorded immune exposures were likely. The CDR3 has 15 amino acids. CDR1 SGHTA and CDR2 FQGNSA come from the germline V gene. V lost 4 bases and J lost 2, with 12 bases in between. A word on this clone: The antigen remains undetermined.

PCR amplification relied on 60 Vbeta primers (plus 13 Jbeta primers). In the original processing: The count from a later analysis was 70 million to 85 million unique TCR beta chains, some 10 million of them shared. Clones were sequenced by immunoSEQ multiplex PCR, and TCRdb holds only the in-frame ones, with some missing. V and J calls and clone size follow that table, whereas D and trimming were derived from the DNA. The sample lists more than 150,000 clones, 65% to 85% occurring once. Sequenced sample: PBMCs. This sequence originates from a girl aged 5 to 17 in good health and CMV-seropositive. The genes are TRBV7-2 and TRBJ1-5, with D perhaps TRBD1 (5 bases). The CDR3 DNA reads as TGTGCCAGCAGCTACGGAGGGGTCGGCAATCAGCCCCAGCATTTT. This encodes CASSYGGVGNQPQHF.